These 23 T cell receptor beta chains were sequenced from one sample in a study of PD-1 blockade in mismatch repair-deficient tumors. Here immunoSEQ multiplex PCR was the method, and the copy in TCRdb shows in-frame clones only, minus some. In the table there are fewer than 100,000 clones, roughly 80% of which are singletons. Sequenced material: peripheral blood, taken 12 weeks after starting pembrolizumab. The receptor set was obtained from an adult with mismatch repair-deficient cancer.

As DNA, the CDR3 is TGTGCCAGCAGTCGGACTACTCAAGAGACCCAGTACTTC. Its translation is CASSRTTQETQYF. The chain has TRBV6-5 and TRBJ2-5; weak D call: TRBD2 (6 bases). Germline values: CDR1 MNHEY, CDR2 SVGAGI. The CDR3 extends over 13 amino acids. Trimming took off 5 bases at V and 2 bases at J, with 9 bases between the two ends.

Within the sample, this clone is medium-sized (0.01 to 0.1%). The chain recombines TRBV5-1 with TRBJ2-7, with a possible D match to TRBD2 (5 bases). The CDR3 has 12 amino acids. The germline V and J ends were trimmed by 4 bases and 6 bases, with 11 bases remaining between them. CDR1 is SGHRS and CDR2 is YFSETQ in the germline V gene. The CDR3 spells CASSPERGEQYF. The CDR3 bases are TGCGCCAGCAGCCCGGAACGGGGCGAGCAGTACTTC. The full variable domain, rest sourced from reference TRBV5-1 and TRBJ2-7, is KAGVTQTPRYLIKTRGQQVTLSCSPISGHRSVSWYQQTPGQGLQFLFEYFSETQRNKGNFPGRFSGRQFSNSRSEMNVSTLELGDSALYLCASSPERGEQYFGPGTRLTVT.

The chain is built from TRBV9 and TRBJ2-7, with 8 bases lining up with TRBD1. Germline V gene data show CDR1 as SGDLS and CDR2 as YYNGEE. V shed 4 bases and J 2 bases; nucleotides not matched to a gene: 5. This CDR3 spans 14 amino acids. The CDR3 protein is CASSPEGQAYEQYF. CDR3 in DNA: TGTGCCAGCAGCCCCGAGGGACAGGCCTACGAGCAGTACTTC.

This CDR3 is CASTEGQGQETQYF. The CDR3 DNA reads TGTGCCAGCACCGAAGGGCAGGGCCAAGAGACCCAGTACTTC. J is TRBJ2-5 and V is TRBV5-4, with a possible D match to TRBD1 (5 bases). The CDR3 covers 14 residues. Trimming shortened V by 6 bases and J by 1 base, and 13 bases separated the two germline ends. Germline V gene data show CDR1 as SGHNT and CDR2 as YYREEE (reference sequence).

The chain is built from TRBV5-1 and TRBJ1-4; D not certain. Germline V lookup: CDR1 SGHRS, CDR2 YFSETQ. The V gene lost 1 base and the J gene lost 2 bases, with 15 bases spanning the gap. This CDR3 contains 17 residues. CDR3 sequence (DNA): TGCGCCAGCAGCTTGACTCGGCAGCTGGGGACTAATGAAAAACTGTTTTTT. It is translated as CASSLTRQLGTNEKLFF.

This chain uses TRBV5-5 with TRBJ2-7; no reliable D call. Germline V lookup: CDR1 SGHKS, CDR2 YYEKEE (reference sequence). The V end was cut by 0 bases, the J end by 2 bases, with 3 bases between. The CDR3 spans 12 residues. CDR3: CASSLDTYEQYF. CDR3 nucleotide sequence: TGTGCCAGCAGCTTGGACACCTACGAGCAGTACTTC.

This rearrangement joins TRBV29-1 to TRBJ2-7; 9 nucleotides align to TRBD1. CDR3 length: 14 residues. V lost 0 bases and J lost 3; bases outside the gene matches: 3. Germline assignment: CDR1 SQVTM and CDR2 ANQGSEA. This chain's CDR3 is CSVEETGGGYEQYF. The CDR3 nucleotides are TGCAGCGTTGAAGAGACAGGGGGAGGCTACGAGCAGTACTTC.

The chain is built from TRBV5-4 and TRBJ1-2; perhaps TRBD1 as D (5 bases). Germline V lookup: CDR1 SGHNT, CDR2 YYREEE (reference sequence). The V end lost 0 bases, the J end lost 2 bases, and 8 bases lay between the germline ends. This CDR3 comprises 14 residues. The CDR3 nucleotides read TGTGCCAGCAGCTTGGACAGGCAGAACTATGGCTACACCTTC. Translated: CASSLDRQNYGYTF.

The rearrangement links TRBV7-3 to TRBJ2-1; the match to TRBD2 covers 13 bases. The CDR3 covers 16 residues. V lost 2 bases and J lost 8; bases outside the gene matches: 6. CDR1 is SGHTA and CDR2 is FQGTGA in the germline V gene. The CDR3 protein is CASSLGGTSGKDEQFF. CDR3 nucleotides: TGTGCCAGCAGCTTAGGAGGGACTAGCGGGAAGGATGAGCAGTTCTTC.

The V gene is TRBV27, the J gene TRBJ2-7, with 10 bases fitting TRBD1. Germline assignment: CDR1 MNHEY and CDR2 SMNVEV (reference sequence). The CDR3 totals 14 residues. Trimming cost V 5 bases and J 7 bases; bases outside gene matches: 8. CDR3 coding DNA: TGTGCCAGCAGTCCCAGACAGGGGGCCTCAGAGCAGTACTTC. It translates to CASSPRQGASEQYF.

This clone was recorded only once. The chain joins TRBV4-2 to TRBJ1-2; 11 positions agree with TRBD1. The CDR3 contains 17 residues. Germline-derived CDR1 and CDR2 are LGHNA and YNFKEQ. With 4 bases clipped from V and 8 bases from J, the junction kept 15 bases outside the gene matches. In nucleotides, the CDR3 is TGTGCCAGCAGCCCAAGGATTGGGACAGGGGGATTAGGGGGCTACACCTTC. It translates to CASSPRIGTGGLGGYTF.

This clone has a single count. The chain is built from TRBV9 and TRBJ1-2; unclear D gene. In germline, CDR1 is SGDLS, CDR2 YYNGEE. V was shortened by 0 bases and J by 8 bases, with 11 bases between the two germline ends. This CDR3 spans 13 amino acids. The CDR3 coding sequence is TGTGCCAGCAGCGTAGTTAGTACCGTCGGCTACACCTTC. Protein product: CASSVVSTVGYTF.

This clone came up a few times. The CDR3 nucleotides read TGTGCCAGTAGTACCCCAGGGACCGCTGAAGAGCAGTACTTC. Amino acids: CASSTPGTAEEQYF. The chain employs TRBV19 and TRBJ2-7, with D perhaps assigned TRBD1 or TRBD2 (5 bases each). V was clipped by 4 bases and J by 7 bases, with 17 bases between them. This CDR3 is built from 14 residues. Germline loops: CDR1 LNHDA, CDR2 SQIVND (reference sequence).

The rearrangement links TRBV11-3 to TRBJ1-1; D not resolved. This CDR3 comprises 13 residues. V lost 5 bases to trimming and J lost 11 bases, with 18 bases between them. CDR1 is SGHNT, CDR2 YENEEA, per germline. The CDR3 bases are TGTGCCAGCAGCCAGGAGGGTCGGGGTCGGGCTTTCTTT. Its translation is CASSQEGRGRAFF.

The chain recombines TRBV19 with TRBJ2-3; TRBD1 might be the D (6 bases). Trimming shortened V by 0 bases and J by 2 bases, and 18 bases separated the two germline ends. Germline CDR1 reads LNHDA; CDR2 reads SQIVND (reference sequence). The CDR3 has 18 residues. The CDR3 DNA is TGTGCCAGTAGTATAGAGTACGGACAGCTCAGATCCACAGATACGCAGTATTTT. Translation: CASSIEYGQLRSTDTQYF.

The V call is TRBV5-1, the J call TRBJ2-5; D gene unclear. CDR1 is SGHRS and CDR2 is YFSETQ in the germline V gene. Trimming stripped 0 bases from V and 5 bases from J, with 14 bases between. The CDR3 extends over 15 amino acids. In DNA form, the CDR3 reads TGCGCCAGCAGCTTGGATGCCTTGGAAAGGGAGACCCAGTACTTC. Translated: CASSLDALERETQYF.

The chain joins TRBV7-9 to TRBJ1-2, with D possibly matching TRBD1 (5 bases). The CDR3 length is 13 residues. The germline CDR1 and CDR2 sequences are SEHNR and FQNEAQ (reference sequence). V was cut by 2 bases and J by 2 bases, with 6 bases left in between. CDR3 sequence reads: CASSLRQNYGYTF. The CDR3 bases are TGTGCCAGCAGCTTAAGACAGAACTATGGCTACACCTTC.

The chain recombines TRBV19 with TRBJ1-2; possibly TRBD1 for D (5 bases). Germline assignment: CDR1 LNHDA and CDR2 SQIVND (reference sequence). The CDR3 runs 14 residues. Trimming left V 5 bases short and J 4 bases short, with 14 bases between. The CDR3 loop reads CASSQGAVSYGYTF. In DNA form, the CDR3 reads TGTGCCAGTAGTCAAGGGGCGGTGAGCTATGGCTACACCTTC. Looking up the rest from reference TRBV19 and TRBJ1-2 gives the full variable domain: DGGITQSPKYLFRKEGQNVTLSCEQNLNHDAMYWYRQDPGQGLRLIYYSQIVNDFQKGDIAEGYSVSREKKESFPLTVTSAQKNPTAFYLCASSQGAVSYGYTFGSGTRLTVV.

The V and J genes are TRBV11-3 and TRBJ1-2; D uncertain. CDR3 length equals 14 residues. Germline CDR1 is SGHNT and CDR2 is YENEEA. The V end was cut by 0 bases, the J end by 1 base, with 6 bases between. CDR3 residues: CASSLDSSNYGYTF. The CDR3 nucleotides read TGTGCCAGCAGCTTAGATTCAAGTAACTATGGCTACACCTTC.

V and J are TRBV19 and TRBJ2-7; 9 positions match TRBD2. CDR3 size: 13 residues. Germline CDR1 reads LNHDA; CDR2 reads SQIVND (reference sequence). V was clipped by 10 bases and J by 2 bases; unmatched bases: 6. CDR3 loop: CATRTSDTYEQYF. In nucleotides, the CDR3 is TGTGCCACCCGGACTAGCGACACCTACGAGCAGTACTTC.

The V gene is TRBV29-1, the J gene TRBJ2-7, with 8 bases lining up with TRBD1. Losses at the gene ends were 3 bases for V and 1 base for J; bases not matched to a gene: 11. In germline, CDR1 is SQVTM, CDR2 ANQGSEA. The CDR3 sequence is 16 residues long. CDR3: CSVELRTGGNSYEQYF. As DNA, the CDR3 is TGCAGCGTTGAGTTAAGAACAGGGGGGAATTCCTACGAGCAGTACTTC.

The chain uses TRBV5-4 and TRBJ2-2, with D perhaps matching TRBD1 (5 bases). The CDR3 is made up of 13 amino acids. V lost 0 bases and J lost 6, with 6 bases in between. Germline CDR1 and CDR2: SGHNT and YYREEE (reference sequence). CDR3 protein: CASSLEGAGELFF. Written as DNA, the CDR3 is TGTGCCAGCAGCTTGGAAGGGGCCGGGGAGCTGTTTTTT.

Only one count was recorded for this clone. This chain joins TRBV5-1 and TRBJ2-4, with 7 bases that match TRBD1. The CDR3 totals 14 residues. CDR1 is SGHRS and CDR2 is YFSETQ in the germline V gene. V trimming: 4 bases; J trimming: 1 base; junction bases outside the gene matches: 2. Here the CDR3 reads CASSQQGAKNIQYF. In nucleotides, the CDR3 is TGCGCCAGCAGCCAACAGGGGGCCAAAAACATTCAGTACTTC.